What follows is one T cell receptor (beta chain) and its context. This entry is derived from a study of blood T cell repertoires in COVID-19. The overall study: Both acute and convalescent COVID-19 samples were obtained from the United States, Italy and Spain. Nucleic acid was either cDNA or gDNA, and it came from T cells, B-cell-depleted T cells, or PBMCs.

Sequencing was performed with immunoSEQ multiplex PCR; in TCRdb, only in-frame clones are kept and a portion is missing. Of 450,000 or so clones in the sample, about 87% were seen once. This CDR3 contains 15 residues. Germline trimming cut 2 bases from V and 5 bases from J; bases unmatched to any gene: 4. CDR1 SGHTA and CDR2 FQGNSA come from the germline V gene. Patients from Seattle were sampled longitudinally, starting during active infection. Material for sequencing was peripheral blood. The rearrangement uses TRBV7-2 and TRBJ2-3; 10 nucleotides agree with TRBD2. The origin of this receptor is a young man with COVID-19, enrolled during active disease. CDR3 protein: CASSLSSGGQDTQYF. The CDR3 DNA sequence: TGTGCCAGCAGCTTATCTAGCGGGGGACAAGATACGCAGTATTTT.